This T cell receptor beta chain stems from a study of OX40 agonist ivuxolimab in advanced cancers. The study's findings and limits: Low clonal expansion, among the lowest seen, marked partial responders at 0.1-3.0 mg/kg.

Profiled with immunoSEQ multiplex PCR; TCRdb holds only in-frame clones, not every one. The repertoire holds roughly 83,000 clones, with around 90% as singletons. On this clone: The antigen remains undetermined.

Looked up from germline, CDR1 is MDHEN and CDR2 is SYDVKM. This CDR3 has 12 amino acids. The ends were cut back, 5 bases at V and 7 bases at J, with 11 bases in the middle. The receptor comes from an adult with an advanced solid tumor such as melanoma, head and neck, liver or kidney cancer. Specimen: CD4+ or CD8+ T cells sorted from blood, collected in a trial of the OX40 agonist ivuxolimab. The V call is TRBV28, the J call TRBJ1-2; D gene ambiguous. CDR3 DNA: TGTGCCAGCAGTCCGGAAGTAGTTGGCTACACCTTC. Its translation is CASSPEVVGYTF.